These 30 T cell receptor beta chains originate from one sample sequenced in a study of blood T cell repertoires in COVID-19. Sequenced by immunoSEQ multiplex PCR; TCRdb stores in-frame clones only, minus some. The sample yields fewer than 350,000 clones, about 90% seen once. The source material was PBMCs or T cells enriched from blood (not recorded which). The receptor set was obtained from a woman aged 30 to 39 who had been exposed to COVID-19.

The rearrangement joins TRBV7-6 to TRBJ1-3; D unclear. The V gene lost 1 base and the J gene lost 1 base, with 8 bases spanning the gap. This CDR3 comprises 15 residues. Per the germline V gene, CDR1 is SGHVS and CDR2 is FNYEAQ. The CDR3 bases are TGTGCCAGCAGCTTAGAAGTGAGATCTGGAAACACCATATATTTT. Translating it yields CASSLEVRSGNTIYF.

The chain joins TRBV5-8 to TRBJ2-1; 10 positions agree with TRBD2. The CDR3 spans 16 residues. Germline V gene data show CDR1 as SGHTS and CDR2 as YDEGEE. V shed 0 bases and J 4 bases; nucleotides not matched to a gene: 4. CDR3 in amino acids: CASSLAVSGRYNEQFF. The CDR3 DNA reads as TGTGCCAGCAGCTTGGCCGTTAGCGGGAGGTACAATGAGCAGTTCTTC.

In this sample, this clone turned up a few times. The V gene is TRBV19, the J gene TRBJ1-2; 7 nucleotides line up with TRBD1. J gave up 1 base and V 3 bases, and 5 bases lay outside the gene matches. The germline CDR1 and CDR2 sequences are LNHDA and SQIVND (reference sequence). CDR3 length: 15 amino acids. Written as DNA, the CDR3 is TGTGCCAGTAGTATGGGACAGTCCATTAACTATGGCTACACCTTC. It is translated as CASSMGQSINYGYTF.

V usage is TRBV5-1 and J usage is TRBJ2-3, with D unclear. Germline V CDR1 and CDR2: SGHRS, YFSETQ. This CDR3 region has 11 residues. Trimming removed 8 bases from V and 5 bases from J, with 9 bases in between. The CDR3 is CASASGDTQYF. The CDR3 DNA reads TGCGCCAGTGCTTCCGGAGATACGCAGTATTTT. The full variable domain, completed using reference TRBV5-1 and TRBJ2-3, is KAGVTQTPRYLIKTRGQQVTLSCSPISGHRSVSWYQQTPGQGLQFLFEYFSETQRNKGNFPGRFSGRQFSNSRSEMNVSTLELGDSALYLCASASGDTQYFGPGTRLTVL.

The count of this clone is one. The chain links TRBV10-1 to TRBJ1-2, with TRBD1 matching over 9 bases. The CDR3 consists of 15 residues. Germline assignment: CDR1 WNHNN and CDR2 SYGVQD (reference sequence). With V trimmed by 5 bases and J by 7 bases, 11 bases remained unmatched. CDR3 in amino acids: CASSPNRGLESGYTF. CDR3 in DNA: TGCGCCAGCAGTCCCAACAGGGGGCTCGAAAGTGGCTACACCTTC.

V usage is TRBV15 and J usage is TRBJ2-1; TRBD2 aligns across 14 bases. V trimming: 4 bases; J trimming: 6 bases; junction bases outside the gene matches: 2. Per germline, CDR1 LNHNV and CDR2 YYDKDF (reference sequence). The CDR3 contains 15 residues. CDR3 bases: TGTGCCACCAGCAAGACTAGCGGGAGGGCCAATGAGCAGTTCTTC. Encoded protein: CATSKTSGRANEQFF.

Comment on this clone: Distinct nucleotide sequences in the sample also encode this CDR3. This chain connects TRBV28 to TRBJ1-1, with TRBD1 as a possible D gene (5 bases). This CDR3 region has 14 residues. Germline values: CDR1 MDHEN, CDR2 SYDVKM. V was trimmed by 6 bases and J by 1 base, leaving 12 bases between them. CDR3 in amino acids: CASRGGLRNTEAFF. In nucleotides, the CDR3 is TGTGCCAGCAGGGGGGGTCTACGGAACACTGAAGCTTTCTTT.

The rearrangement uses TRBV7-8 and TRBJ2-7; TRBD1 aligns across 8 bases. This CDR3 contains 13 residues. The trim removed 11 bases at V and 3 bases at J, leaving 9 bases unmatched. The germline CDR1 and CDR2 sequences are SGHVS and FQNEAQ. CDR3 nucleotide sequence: TGTGCCGGGTCACTCGGACAGGGCTACGAGCAGTACTTC. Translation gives CAGSLGQGYEQYF. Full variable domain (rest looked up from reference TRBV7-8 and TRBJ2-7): GAGVSQSPRYKVAKRGQDVALRCDPISGHVSLFWYQQALGQGPEFLTYFQNEAQLDKSGLPSDRFFAERPEGSVSTLKIQRTQQEDSAVYLCAGSLGQGYEQYFGPGTRLTVT.

In DNA form, the CDR3 reads TGCGCCAGCAGACCTACGGACAGGGAATATGGCTACACCTTC. This gives the protein CASRPTDREYGYTF. This chain joins TRBV5-1 and TRBJ1-2, with TRBD1 matching over 8 bases. The germline gives CDR1 SGHRS, CDR2 YFSETQ. V lost 5 bases to trimming and J lost 5 bases; unmatched junction nucleotides: 8. This CDR3 spans 14 amino acids.

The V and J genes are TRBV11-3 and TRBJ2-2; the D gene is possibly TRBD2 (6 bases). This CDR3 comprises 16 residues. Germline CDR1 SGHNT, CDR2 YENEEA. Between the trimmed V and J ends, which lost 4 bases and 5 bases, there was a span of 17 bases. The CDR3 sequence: CASSSLPEGRTGELFF. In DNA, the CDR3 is TGTGCCAGCAGCTCCTTGCCCGAAGGGAGGACCGGGGAGCTGTTTTTT.

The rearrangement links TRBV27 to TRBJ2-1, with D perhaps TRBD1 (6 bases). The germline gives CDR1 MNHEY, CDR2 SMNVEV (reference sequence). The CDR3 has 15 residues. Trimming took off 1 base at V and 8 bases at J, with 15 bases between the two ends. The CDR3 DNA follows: TGTGCCAGCAGTTTATACCGGGACCCAGGGGATGAGCAGTTCTTC. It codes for CASSLYRDPGDEQFF.

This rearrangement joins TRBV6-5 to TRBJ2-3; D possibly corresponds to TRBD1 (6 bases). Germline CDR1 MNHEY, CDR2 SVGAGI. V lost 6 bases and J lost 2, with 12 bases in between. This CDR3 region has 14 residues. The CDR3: CASSRGPHTDTQYF. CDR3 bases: TGTGCCAGCAGCAGGGGTCCCCACACAGATACGCAGTATTTT.

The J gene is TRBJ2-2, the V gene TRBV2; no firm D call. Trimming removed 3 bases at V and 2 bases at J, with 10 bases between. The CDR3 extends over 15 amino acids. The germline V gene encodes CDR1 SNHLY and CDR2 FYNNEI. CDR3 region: CASSETPINTGELFF. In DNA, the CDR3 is TGTGCCAGCAGTGAGACACCCATCAACACCGGGGAGCTGTTTTTT.

CDR3 residues: CASRGLAGVGNFTGELFF. DNA for the CDR3: TGTGCCAGCAGAGGGCTAGCGGGAGTAGGGAACTTTACCGGGGAGCTGTTTTTT. The rearrangement joins TRBV7-9 to TRBJ2-2; 10 bases match TRBD2. Germline-derived CDR1 and CDR2 are SEHNR and FQNEAQ (reference sequence). Trimming removed 6 bases from V and 5 bases from J; junction bases left unmatched: 15. The CDR3 runs 18 residues.

The CDR3 reads CATSAGGTEAFF. CDR3 coding DNA: TGTGCCACCAGTGCAGGGGGCACTGAAGCTTTCTTT. V is TRBV24-1 and J is TRBJ1-1; 7 nucleotides align to TRBD1. The CDR3 is made up of 12 amino acids. J was trimmed by 4 bases and V by 5 bases; bases with no gene match: 0. Germline loops: CDR1 KGHDR, CDR2 SFDVKD.

The CDR3 DNA sequence: TGTGCCAGCAGCTCAGGAAAATTAAATGAAAAACTGTTTTTT. Protein sequence: CASSSGKLNEKLFF. The V call is TRBV6-5, the J call TRBJ1-4; D not certain. CDR3 size: 14 residues. In germline, CDR1 is MNHEY, CDR2 SVGAGI. V gave up 6 bases and J gave up 5 bases, with 13 bases separating them.

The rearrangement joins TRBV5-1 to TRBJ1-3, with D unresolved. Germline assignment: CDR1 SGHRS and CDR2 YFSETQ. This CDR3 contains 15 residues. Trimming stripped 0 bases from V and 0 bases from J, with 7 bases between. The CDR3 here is CASSLGPGSGNTIYF. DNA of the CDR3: TGCGCCAGCAGCTTGGGGCCAGGCTCTGGAAACACCATATATTTT.

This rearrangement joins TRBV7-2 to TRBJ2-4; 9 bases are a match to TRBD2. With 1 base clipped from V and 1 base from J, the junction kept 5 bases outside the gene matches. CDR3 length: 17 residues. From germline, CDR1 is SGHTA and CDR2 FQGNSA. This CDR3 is CASSLVSGRSAKNIQYF. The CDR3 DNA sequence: TGTGCCAGCAGCTTAGTGAGCGGGAGGAGCGCCAAAAACATTCAGTACTTC.

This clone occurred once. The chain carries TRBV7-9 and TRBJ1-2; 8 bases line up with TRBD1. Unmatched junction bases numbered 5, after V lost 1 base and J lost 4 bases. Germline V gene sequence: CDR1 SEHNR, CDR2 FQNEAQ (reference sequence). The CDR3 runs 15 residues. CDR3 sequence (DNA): TGTGCCAGCAGCTTAGATCAGGGGGCGGCCTATGGCTACACCTTC. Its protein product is CASSLDQGAAYGYTF.

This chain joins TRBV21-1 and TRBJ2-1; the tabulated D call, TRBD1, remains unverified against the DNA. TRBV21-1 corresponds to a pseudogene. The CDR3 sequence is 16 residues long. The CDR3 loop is CASSKVCRPSYNEQFF. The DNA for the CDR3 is TGTGCCAGCAGCAAAGTCTGCAGGCCGTCCTACAATGAGCAGTTCTTC.

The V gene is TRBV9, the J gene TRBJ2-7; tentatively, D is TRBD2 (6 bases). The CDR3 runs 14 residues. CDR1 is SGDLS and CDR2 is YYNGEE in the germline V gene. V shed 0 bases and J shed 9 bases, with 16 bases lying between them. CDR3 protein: CASSVGGLPAGQYF. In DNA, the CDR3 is TGTGCCAGCAGCGTAGGTGGACTCCCAGCGGGGCAGTACTTC. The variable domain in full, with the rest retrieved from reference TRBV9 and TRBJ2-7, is DSGVTQTPKHLITATGQRVTLRCSPRSGDLSVYWYQQSLDQGLQFLIQYYNGEERAKGNILERFSAQQFPDLHSELNLSSLELGDSALYFCASSVGGLPAGQYFGPGTRLTVT.

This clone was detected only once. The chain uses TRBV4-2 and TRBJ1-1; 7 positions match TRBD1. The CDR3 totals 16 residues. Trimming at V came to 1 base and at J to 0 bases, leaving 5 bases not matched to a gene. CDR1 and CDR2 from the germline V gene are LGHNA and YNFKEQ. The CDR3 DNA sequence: TGTGCCAGCAGCCAAGGGACAGGAAACATGAACACTGAAGCTTTCTTT. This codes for CASSQGTGNMNTEAFF.

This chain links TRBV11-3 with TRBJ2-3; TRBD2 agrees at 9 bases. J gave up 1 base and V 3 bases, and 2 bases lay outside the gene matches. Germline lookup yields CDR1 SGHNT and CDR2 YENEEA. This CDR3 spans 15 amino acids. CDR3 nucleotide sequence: TGTGCCAGCAGCTTGACTAGCGGAGGCACAGATACGCAGTATTTT. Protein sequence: CASSLTSGGTDTQYF.

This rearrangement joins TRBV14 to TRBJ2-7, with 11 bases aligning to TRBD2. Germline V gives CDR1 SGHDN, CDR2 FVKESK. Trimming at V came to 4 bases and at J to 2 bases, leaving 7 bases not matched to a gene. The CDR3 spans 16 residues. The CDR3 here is CASSPLGLADPYEQYF. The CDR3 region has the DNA TGTGCCAGCAGCCCCCTGGGACTAGCGGACCCCTACGAGCAGTACTTC.

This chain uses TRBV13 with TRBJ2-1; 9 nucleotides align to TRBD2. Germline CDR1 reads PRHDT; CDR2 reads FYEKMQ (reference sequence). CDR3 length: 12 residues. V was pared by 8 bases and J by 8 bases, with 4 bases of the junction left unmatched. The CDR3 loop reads CASQAGGDEQFF. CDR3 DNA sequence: TGTGCCAGCCAGGCGGGAGGGGATGAGCAGTTCTTC.

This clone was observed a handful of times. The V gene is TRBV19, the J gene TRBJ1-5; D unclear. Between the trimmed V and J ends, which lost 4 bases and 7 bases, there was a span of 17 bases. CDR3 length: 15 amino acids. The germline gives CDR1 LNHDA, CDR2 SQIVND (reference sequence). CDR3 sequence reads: CASSSWQAEVQPQHF. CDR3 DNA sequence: TGTGCCAGTAGTAGTTGGCAGGCGGAGGTGCAGCCCCAGCATTTT.

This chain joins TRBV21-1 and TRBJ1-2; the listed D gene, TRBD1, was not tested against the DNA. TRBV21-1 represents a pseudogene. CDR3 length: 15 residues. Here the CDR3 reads CASSYSGHSHYGYTF. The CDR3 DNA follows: TGTGCCAGCAGTTACAGTGGCCACAGCCACTATGGCTACACCTTC.

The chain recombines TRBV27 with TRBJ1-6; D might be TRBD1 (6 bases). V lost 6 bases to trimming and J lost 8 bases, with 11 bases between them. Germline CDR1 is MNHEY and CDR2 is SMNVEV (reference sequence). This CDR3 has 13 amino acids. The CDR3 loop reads CASSNRVYSPLHF. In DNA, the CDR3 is TGTGCCAGCAGCAACAGGGTATATTCACCCCTCCACTTT.

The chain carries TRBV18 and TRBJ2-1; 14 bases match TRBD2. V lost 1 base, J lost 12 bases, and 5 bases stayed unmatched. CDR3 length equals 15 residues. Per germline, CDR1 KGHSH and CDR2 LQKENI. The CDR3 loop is CASSPQGLAGVGQFF. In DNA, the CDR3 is TGTGCCAGCTCACCACAGGGACTAGCGGGGGTTGGGCAGTTCTTC.

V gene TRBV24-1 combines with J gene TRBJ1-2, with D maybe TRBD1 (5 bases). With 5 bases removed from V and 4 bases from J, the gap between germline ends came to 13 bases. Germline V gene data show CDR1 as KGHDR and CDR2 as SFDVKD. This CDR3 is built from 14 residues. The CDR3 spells CATSGTTAPYGYTF. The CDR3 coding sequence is TGTGCCACCAGTGGCACGACAGCTCCCTATGGCTACACCTTC.